Below, 8 T cell receptor beta chains from the same sample are listed, as sequenced in a study of T cell responses to AZD1222 COVID-19 vaccine. Produced via immunoSEQ multiplex PCR; TCRdb's table is partial and in-frame only. The table includes 150,000 or so clones, about 87% detected once. The sample here was peripheral blood, taken 28 days after the second dose of the MenACWY control vaccine. These receptors all stem from an adult who received the MenACWY meningococcal vaccine as a control.

V gene TRBV18 combines with J gene TRBJ2-1; D is uncertain. V gave up 0 bases and J gave up 0 bases, with 9 bases separating them. The CDR3 loop spans 16 amino acids. In germline, CDR1 is KGHSH, CDR2 LQKENI. In DNA, the CDR3 is TGTGCCAGCTCACCACCGAACTTGGCCTCCTACAATGAGCAGTTCTTC. Protein product: CASSPPNLASYNEQFF.

The chain uses TRBV4-1 and TRBJ1-5; possibly TRBD1 for D (6 bases). The CDR3 length is 19 residues. CDR1 and CDR2 from the germline V gene are MGHRA and YSYEKL. Trimming removed 1 base from V and 2 bases from J, with 21 bases in between. This chain's CDR3 is CASSQVGFRGLDGNQPQHF. In DNA, the CDR3 is TGCGCCAGCAGCCAAGTTGGTTTCCGGGGGCTTGATGGCAATCAGCCCCAGCATTTT.

The chain uses TRBV28 and TRBJ1-2, with D possibly being TRBD1 (5 bases). V was shortened by 11 bases and J by 4 bases, with 14 bases between the two germline ends. The CDR3 runs to 12 residues. The V gene's germline CDR1 is MDHEN and CDR2 SYDVKM. CDR3 sequence (DNA): TGTGCCGGATCAGACAGCTTCTATGGCTACACCTTC. Protein: CAGSDSFYGYTF.

This clone was seen at least ten times. The gene calls are TRBV7-2 and TRBJ1-5, with 9 bases fitting TRBD1. This CDR3 has 14 residues. Germline CDR1 is SGHTA and CDR2 is FQGNSA. After removal of 5 bases from V and 7 bases from J, the junction contained 6 bases not matched to a gene. The CDR3, as DNA: TGTGCCAGCAGCACATGGACAGGGGACCAGCCCCAGCATTTT. It translates to CASSTWTGDQPQHF.

This chain uses TRBV28 with TRBJ1-4, with D hard to call. CDR3 size: 12 residues. CDR1 is MDHEN, CDR2 SYDVKM, per germline. Trimming stripped 7 bases from V and 8 bases from J, with 11 bases between. CDR3 residues: CASKPGGEKLFF. CDR3 bases: TGTGCCAGCAAACCTGGCGGGGAAAAACTGTTTTTT.

This clone has only one observation. The chain joins TRBV6-5 to TRBJ1-6, with TRBD1 as a possible D gene (5 bases). V lost 10 bases and J lost 9, with 19 bases in between. The CDR3 consists of 14 residues. The germline V gene encodes CDR1 MNHEY and CDR2 SVGAGI. In nucleotides, the CDR3 is TGTGCCACGACGCCCGGGGCGCATGGTTCACCCCTCCACTTT. Protein product: CATTPGAHGSPLHF.

The chain combines TRBV6-5 with TRBJ1-1, with D perhaps matching TRBD1 (5 bases). CDR3 size: 12 residues. Germline values: CDR1 MNHEY, CDR2 SVGAGI. The germline V and J ends were trimmed by 8 bases and 8 bases, with 15 bases remaining between them. The CDR3 region is CASASRGEEAFF. The CDR3 DNA is TGTGCCAGCGCCAGTCGGGGCGAGGAAGCTTTCTTT.

V usage is TRBV5-4 and J usage is TRBJ1-2; D call uncertain. This CDR3 has 14 amino acids. V lost 1 base, J lost 3 bases, and 10 bases lay in between. Germline lookup yields CDR1 SGHNT and CDR2 YYREEE (reference sequence). The CDR3 DNA reads TGTGCCAGCAGCTTGTCGGGGAGTGACTATGGCTACACCTTC. It encodes CASSLSGSDYGYTF. The full variable domain, its missing parts supplied by reference TRBV5-4 and TRBJ1-2, is ETGVTQSPTHLIKTRGQQVTLRCSSQSGHNTVSWYQQALGQGPQFIFQYYREEENGRGNFPPRFSGLQFPNYSSELNVNALELDDSALYLCASSLSGSDYGYTFGSGTRLTVV.